These 30 T cell receptor beta chains came from one sample sequenced in a study of shared clonotypes between healthy human individuals. The assay was immunoSEQ multiplex PCR, and TCRdb's table has in-frame clones only and misses some. In the table there are nearly 2 million clones, about 95% of which are singletons. Naive CD8 cells lacked CD45RO and underwent positive selection for CCR7, leaving out terminally differentiated effector memory CD45RA+ cells. Sequencing was done on a sample of naive CD8+ T cells sorted from blood. These receptors were taken from a man between 18 and 35 years old in good health.

This clone was recorded only once. V gene TRBV19 combines with J gene TRBJ2-7; TRBD2 matches at 9 bases. Germline V CDR1 and CDR2: LNHDA, SQIVND (reference sequence). This CDR3 is 15 amino acids long. The J segment lost 1 base and the V segment lost 3 bases, leaving 4 bases of the junction unmatched. The DNA for the CDR3 is TGTGCCAGTAGTATTCGCGGGAGGGGGTCCTACGAGCAGTACTTC. Encoded protein: CASSIRGRGSYEQYF. Full variable domain (rest looked up from reference TRBV19 and TRBJ2-7): DGGITQSPKYLFRKEGQNVTLSCEQNLNHDAMYWYRQDPGQGLRLIYYSQIVNDFQKGDIAEGYSVSREKKESFPLTVTSAQKNPTAFYLCASSIRGRGSYEQYFGPGTRLTVT.

The sample holds one count of this clone. The rearrangement uses TRBV19 and TRBJ2-2, with 7 bases that match TRBD1. Germline trimming cut 8 bases from V and 9 bases from J; bases unmatched to any gene: 3. This CDR3 comprises 11 residues. CDR1 LNHDA and CDR2 SQIVND come from the germline V gene (reference sequence). CDR3 DNA: TGTGCCAGTGAACAGGGGTGGGAGCTGTTTTTT. Protein product: CASEQGWELFF.

The rearrangement joins TRBV6-1 to TRBJ2-5, with TRBD1 matching over 9 bases. With V trimmed by 3 bases and J by 5 bases, 10 bases remained unmatched. The CDR3 spans 16 residues. CDR1 is MNHNS, CDR2 SASEGT, per germline. In DNA form, the CDR3 reads TGTGCCAGCAGTGACCGGGACAGGGCACCGGGGGAGACCCAGTACTTC. Translated: CASSDRDRAPGETQYF.

The chain employs TRBV13 and TRBJ2-1; D is unresolved. The CDR3 has 12 residues. The germline CDR1 and CDR2 sequences are PRHDT and FYEKMQ (reference sequence). The V gene lost 1 base and the J gene lost 8 bases, with 6 bases spanning the gap. This CDR3 is CASSLEVHEQFF. In nucleotides, the CDR3 is TGTGCCAGCAGCTTAGAAGTCCATGAGCAGTTCTTC.

This chain joins TRBV7-2 and TRBJ1-2; maybe TRBD1 (6 bases). Trimming stripped 5 bases from V and 8 bases from J, with 18 bases between. Germline V gene data show CDR1 as SGHTA and CDR2 as FQGNSA. There are 14 residues in the CDR3. CDR3 region: CASSPTGRVLGYTF. DNA of the CDR3: TGTGCCAGCAGCCCGACAGGCAGGGTGCTAGGCTACACCTTC.

There are a few counts of this clone. The gene calls are TRBV9 and TRBJ1-5; D not certain. CDR1 is SGDLS, CDR2 YYNGEE, per germline. This CDR3 contains 14 residues. V lost 0 bases to trimming and J lost 5 bases, with 9 bases between them. In DNA form, the CDR3 reads TGTGCCAGCAGCGTAGTGGTAAGTTATCAGCCCCAGCATTTT. This gives the protein CASSVVVSYQPQHF. Full variable domain (missing parts from reference TRBV9 and TRBJ1-5): DSGVTQTPKHLITATGQRVTLRCSPRSGDLSVYWYQQSLDQGLQFLIQYYNGEERAKGNILERFSAQQFPDLHSELNLSSLELGDSALYFCASSVVVSYQPQHFGDGTRLSIL.

The chain recombines TRBV15 with TRBJ2-1; no clear D gene. The CDR3 totals 12 residues. V was clipped by 5 bases and J by 5 bases, with 7 bases between them. Per germline, CDR1 LNHNV and CDR2 YYDKDF (reference sequence). As DNA, the CDR3 is TGTGCCACCAGCGCCTGGGACAATGAGCAGTTCTTC. It yields the protein CATSAWDNEQFF.

The chain uses TRBV28 and TRBJ2-2; no clear D. Looked up from germline, CDR1 is MDHEN and CDR2 is SYDVKM. V shed 1 base and J shed 7 bases, with 16 bases lying between them. This CDR3 has 16 amino acids. CDR3 nucleotide sequence: TGTGCCAGCAGTTTATTTCTTATGGGTTTAGGCGGGGAGCTGTTTTTT. Amino acid sequence: CASSLFLMGLGGELFF.

The chain recombines TRBV6-5 with TRBJ2-3; either TRBD1 or TRBD2 may fit D (6 bases each). CDR1 and CDR2 from the germline V gene are MNHEY and SVGAGI. The CDR3 sequence is 14 residues long. The V gene lost 7 bases and the J gene lost 5 bases, with 16 bases spanning the gap. The CDR3 loop is CASTYGGPGDTQYF. The CDR3 DNA sequence: TGTGCCAGCACCTATGGGGGGCCCGGAGATACGCAGTATTTT.

The rearrangement joins TRBV15 to TRBJ2-5; D ambiguous. Germline CDR1 and CDR2: LNHNV and YYDKDF (reference sequence). V lost 0 bases and J lost 0, with 5 bases in between. CDR3 size: 14 residues. CDR3 DNA sequence: TGTGCCACCAGCAGAGATTCCAACCAAGAGACCCAGTACTTC. Translation: CATSRDSNQETQYF.

V gene TRBV27 combines with J gene TRBJ1-5; 7 bases fit TRBD1. Germline assignment: CDR1 MNHEY and CDR2 SMNVEV (reference sequence). Germline trimming cut 5 bases from V and 5 bases from J; bases unmatched to any gene: 12. The CDR3 has 16 residues. In nucleotides, the CDR3 is TGTGCCAGCAGTCCCTCGTGGGGACAGACTTATCAGCCCCAGCATTTT. It codes for CASSPSWGQTYQPQHF.

The chain uses TRBV29-1 and TRBJ2-1; TRBD2 is a possible D gene (7 bases). The length of the CDR3 is 16 residues. V shed 0 bases and J shed 4 bases, with 16 bases lying between them. The germline gives CDR1 SQVTM, CDR2 ANQGSEA. Here the CDR3 reads CSVEDPGGAGYNEQFF. CDR3 coding DNA: TGCAGCGTTGAAGATCCGGGGGGCGCGGGTTACAATGAGCAGTTCTTC.

This chain's CDR3 is CASSVALEGTGAFRQYF. For the CDR3, the DNA is TGTGCCAGCAGCGTAGCCCTAGAGGGGACAGGGGCATTTAGGCAGTATTTT. The chain uses TRBV9 and TRBJ2-3; the match to TRBD1 covers 10 bases. CDR3 size: 17 residues. The V segment lost 0 bases and the J segment 11 bases; nucleotides outside the gene matches: 15. Germline V CDR1 and CDR2: SGDLS, YYNGEE.

The V gene is TRBV7-9, the J gene TRBJ1-1; D is undetermined. This CDR3 has 13 amino acids. Germline lookup yields CDR1 SEHNR and CDR2 FQNEAQ (reference sequence). V was clipped by 6 bases and J by 1 base, with 9 bases between them. CDR3 DNA: TGTGCCAGCAGGGAGGAGGGGAACACTGAAGCTTTCTTT. Translating it yields CASREEGNTEAFF.

This clone was observed a few times. The genes are TRBV28 and TRBJ1-6; 9 bases line up with TRBD1. Germline V CDR1 and CDR2: MDHEN, SYDVKM. CDR3 length: 14 amino acids. V lost 6 bases and J lost 7; bases outside the gene matches: 4. CDR3 sequence: CASSWDRANSPLHF. In nucleotides, the CDR3 is TGTGCCAGCAGCTGGGACAGGGCAAATTCACCCCTCCACTTT.

This clone was observed a single time. The chain combines TRBV19 with TRBJ1-1; 11 bases are a match to TRBD1. Trimming at V came to 9 bases and at J to 1 base, leaving 4 bases not matched to a gene. Per germline, CDR1 LNHDA and CDR2 SQIVND (reference sequence). The CDR3 covers 14 residues. This chain's CDR3 is CASGQGARNTEAFF. The CDR3 DNA follows: TGTGCCAGCGGACAGGGGGCGAGGAACACTGAAGCTTTCTTT.

This chain uses TRBV2 with TRBJ2-3; tentative D call: TRBD1 (5 bases). V gave up 4 bases and J gave up 0 bases, with 11 bases separating them. Germline assignment: CDR1 SNHLY and CDR2 FYNNEI. The CDR3 totals 15 residues. The CDR3 bases are TGTGCCAGCAGTGGTGGGGCCTATAGCACAGATACGCAGTATTTT. Its protein product is CASSGGAYSTDTQYF.

A note on this clone: This CDR3 is also generated by other DNA sequences in the sample. Here the CDR3 reads CASSSGQLYEQYF. The DNA for the CDR3 is TGTGCCAGCAGCTCCGGACAACTCTACGAGCAGTACTTC. The chain is built from TRBV7-9 and TRBJ2-7, with D perhaps matching TRBD1 (5 bases). With 4 bases removed from V and 3 bases from J, the gap between germline ends came to 10 bases. Per the germline V gene, CDR1 is SEHNR and CDR2 is FQNEAQ (reference sequence). The CDR3 length is 13 residues.

The chain carries TRBV5-1 and TRBJ2-2; D call uncertain. Per germline, CDR1 SGHRS and CDR2 YFSETQ. The CDR3 has 15 amino acids. V gave up 2 bases and J gave up 1 base, with 9 bases separating them. The CDR3 DNA reads as TGCGCCAGCAGCTTTGAGACTCTGAACACCGGGGAGCTGTTTTTT. Its translation: CASSFETLNTGELFF.

Of note for this clone: The same CDR3 also results from other DNA sequences found in this sample. This chain joins TRBV4-1 and TRBJ1-1; D is perhaps TRBD1 (5 bases). This CDR3 has 14 amino acids. V was cut by 0 bases and J by 1 base, with 6 bases left in between. Germline V gene sequence: CDR1 MGHRA, CDR2 YSYEKL. The CDR3 region is CASSQDGGNTEAFF. CDR3 bases: TGCGCCAGCAGCCAAGATGGGGGGAACACTGAAGCTTTCTTT.

The rearrangement uses TRBV2 and TRBJ2-2, with 9 bases aligning to TRBD1. Trimming removed 3 bases from V and 6 bases from J; junction bases left unmatched: 14. CDR1 is SNHLY, CDR2 FYNNEI, per germline. This CDR3 contains 18 residues. DNA of the CDR3: TGTGCCAGCAGTGAGCTGGTCGCCGAGACAGGGGGTCCCGGGGAGCTGTTTTTT. Protein: CASSELVAETGGPGELFF. The variable domain in full, with the rest retrieved from reference TRBV2 and TRBJ2-2, is EPEVTQTPSHQVTQMGQEVILRCVPISNHLYFYWYRQILGQKVEFLVSFYNNEISEKSEIFDDQFSVERPDGSNFTLKIRSTKLEDSAMYFCASSELVAETGGPGELFFGEGSRLTVL.

A single count supports this clone. The V call is TRBV7-9, the J call TRBJ2-3; 14 bases map to TRBD2. The ends lost 5 bases at V and 4 bases at J; junction bases unmatched: 5. Germline V gene data show CDR1 as SEHNR and CDR2 as FQNEAQ (reference sequence). This CDR3 comprises 16 residues. The CDR3 DNA reads as TGTGCCAGCAGCCTGCCGACTAGCGGGAGGGCAGATACGCAGTATTTT. Translation: CASSLPTSGRADTQYF.

This chain connects TRBV2 to TRBJ2-6; TRBD1 is a possible D gene (6 bases). The V gene lost 4 bases and the J gene lost 6 bases, with 22 bases spanning the gap. CDR3 size: 18 residues. Germline values: CDR1 SNHLY, CDR2 FYNNEI. In DNA form, the CDR3 reads TGTGCCAGCAGTGTTGACAGGAATGGGGTCGGGAAGGCCAACGTCCTGACTTTC. Residues: CASSVDRNGVGKANVLTF.

The chain uses TRBV2 and TRBJ2-7; no firm D call. Between the trimmed V and J ends, which lost 7 bases and 3 bases, there was a span of 13 bases. This CDR3 comprises 13 residues. Germline CDR1 and CDR2: SNHLY and FYNNEI. The CDR3 coding sequence is TGTGCCAGCACCACAGTCGGGCTCTACGAGCAGTACTTC. Amino acid sequence: CASTTVGLYEQYF.

This sequence joins TRBV28 and TRBJ2-5, with 11 bases fitting TRBD2. CDR1 and CDR2 from the germline V gene are MDHEN and SYDVKM. V shed 5 bases and J 10 bases; nucleotides not matched to a gene: 15. The CDR3 loop spans 16 amino acids. The CDR3 bases are TGTGCCAGCAGTGCTCGGGATAGCGGGGGGGCAAAGGGCCAGTACTTC. Protein sequence: CASSARDSGGAKGQYF.

This clone was counted once. The V call is TRBV10-1, the J call TRBJ2-7; D is tentatively TRBD1 or TRBD2 (5 bases each). The CDR3 is made up of 15 amino acids. V lost 10 bases and J 2 bases, leaving 21 bases between the germline ends. The germline V gene has CDR1 WNHNN and CDR2 SYGVQD (reference sequence). The CDR3, as DNA: TGCGCCAACCCTGGGGCGACGGGGCCCGCCTACGAGCAGTACTTC. Amino acid sequence: CANPGATGPAYEQYF.

The rearrangement uses TRBV7-9 and TRBJ1-2; TRBD1 matches 7 bases. The germline V gene has CDR1 SEHNR and CDR2 FQNEAQ (reference sequence). V lost 5 bases and J lost 7; bases outside the gene matches: 10. The CDR3 is 14 residues long. CDR3 in amino acids: CASSAPGTVLGYTF. The CDR3 nucleotides read TGTGCCAGCAGCGCCCCCGGGACAGTCCTTGGCTACACCTTC.

This clone showed up just once. The gene calls are TRBV4-2 and TRBJ2-7; D may match TRBD1 or TRBD2 (5 bases each). Per germline, CDR1 LGHNA and CDR2 YNFKEQ. V lost 0 bases and J lost 2, with 8 bases in between. The CDR3 is 14 residues long. In DNA, the CDR3 is TGTGCCAGCAGCCAAGAAGAGGGGCCCTACGAGCAGTACTTC. Encoded protein: CASSQEEGPYEQYF.

The genes are TRBV6-1 and TRBJ2-7, with D perhaps TRBD1 or TRBD2 (5 bases each). V was shortened by 1 base and J by 7 bases, with 17 bases between the two germline ends. Germline CDR1 reads MNHNS; CDR2 reads SASEGT. The CDR3 covers 15 residues. CDR3 in amino acids: CASSEGDWVGEEQYF. The CDR3, as DNA: TGTGCCAGCAGTGAAGGCGACTGGGTGGGGGAAGAGCAGTACTTC.

This clone came up once. The chain uses TRBV9 and TRBJ2-2; a weak D match, TRBD2 (6 bases). Per the germline V gene, CDR1 is SGDLS and CDR2 is YYNGEE. The CDR3 contains 16 residues. The V end was cut by 3 bases, the J end by 0 bases, with 12 bases between. The CDR3 region has the DNA TGTGCCAGCAGCGCGACTAGGTCAGCGAACACCGGGGAGCTGTTTTTT. Translating it yields CASSATRSANTGELFF.